What follows are 20 T cell receptor beta chains derived from one specimen sequenced in a study of CD8+ T cells in alopecia areata. Reverse transcribed after extraction, RNA yielded cDNA as the sequencing template. Data came from immunoSEQ multiplex PCR; TCRdb stores just in-frame clones and leaves some out. The sample has 150,000 to 200,000 clones, around three fifths seen once. Sequenced material: CD4+ T cells sorted from blood, taken at week 0. The receptors come from a human donor with alopecia areata.

The V and J genes are TRBV6-5 and TRBJ1-1; tentative D call: TRBD1 (5 bases). The germline CDR1 and CDR2 sequences are MNHEY and SVGAGI. This CDR3 is built from 11 residues. Deletions cut 8 bases from V and 6 bases from J, with 10 bases between. The CDR3 nucleotides are TGTGCCAGCCTTCGGGGCCCTGAAGCTTTCTTT. This encodes CASLRGPEAFF.

This rearrangement joins TRBV29-1 to TRBJ2-3; 7 bases align to TRBD1. The V and J ends lost 6 bases and 1 base, in that order; junction bases with no gene match: 7. The CDR3 loop spans 14 amino acids. The V gene's germline CDR1 is SQVTM and CDR2 ANQGSEA. CDR3 sequence reads: CSVERGRGTDTQYF. CDR3 sequence (DNA): TGCAGCGTCGAAAGGGGGCGCGGCACAGATACGCAGTATTTT.

The genes are TRBV29-1 and TRBJ2-3; 9 nucleotides line up with TRBD2. The CDR3 has 14 residues. V lost 4 bases and J lost 4; bases outside the gene matches: 6. Germline CDR1 reads SQVTM; CDR2 reads ANQGSEA. The chain's CDR3 is CSVVGTSIADTQYF. CDR3 DNA: TGCAGCGTTGTGGGGACTAGCATCGCAGATACGCAGTATTTT.

The chain has TRBV6-1 and TRBJ1-4; 9 bases match TRBD1. There are 12 residues in the CDR3. Per the germline V gene, CDR1 is MNHNS and CDR2 is SASEGT. V gave up 6 bases and J gave up 14 bases; unmatched junction bases: 7. CDR3 coding DNA: TGTGCCAGCAGCAATGGACAGGGGCATCTGTTTTTT. Encoded protein: CASSNGQGHLFF.

The chain uses TRBV11-2 and TRBJ2-5, with 8 bases that match TRBD2. The V gene's germline CDR1 is SGHAT and CDR2 FQNNGV. The CDR3 has 15 residues. V dropped 1 base and J dropped 4; count of bases not matched to a gene: 5. CDR3 in amino acids: CASSLVAGSGETQYF. As DNA, the CDR3 is TGTGCCAGCAGCTTAGTAGCGGGGAGCGGAGAGACCCAGTACTTC. The full variable domain, its missing parts supplied by reference TRBV11-2 and TRBJ2-5, is EAGVAQSPRYKIIEKRQSVAFWCNPISGHATLYWYQQILGQGPKLLIQFQNNGVVDDSQLPKDRFSAERLKGVDSTLKIQPAKLEDSAVYLCASSLVAGSGETQYFGPGTRLLVL.

CDR3 sequence reads: CASSVAVRDNEQFF. Written as DNA, the CDR3 is TGTGCCAGCAGCGTAGCGGTTCGGGACAATGAGCAGTTCTTC. The V gene is TRBV9, the J gene TRBJ2-1; D remains ambiguous. V dropped 0 bases and J dropped 5 bases, with 9 bases sitting between them. The CDR3 has 14 amino acids. From germline, CDR1 is SGDLS and CDR2 YYNGEE.

The chain carries TRBV7-9 and TRBJ2-7; a possible D gene is TRBD1 (5 bases). The CDR3 consists of 14 residues. Trimming left V 5 bases short and J 0 bases short, with 11 bases between. Germline V gene data show CDR1 as SEHNR and CDR2 as FQNEAQ (reference sequence). CDR3 residues: CASSPDTDSYEQYF. Here the CDR3 DNA reads TGTGCCAGCAGCCCGGACACCGACTCCTACGAGCAGTACTTC. The variable domain in full, with the rest retrieved from reference TRBV7-9 and TRBJ2-7, is DTGVSQNPRHKITKRGQNVTFRCDPISEHNRLYWYRQTLGQGPEFLTYFQNEAQLEKSRLLSDRFSAERPKGSFSTLEIQRTEQGDSAMYLCASSPDTDSYEQYFGPGTRLTVT.

The genes are TRBV23-1 and TRBJ2-4; TRBD1 aligns across 8 bases. TRBV23-1 is sorted into the ORF group, with uncertain function. The CDR3 has 15 residues. V gave up 3 bases and J gave up 6 bases; unmatched junction bases: 7. The CDR3 DNA reads TGCGCCAGCAGTCAGAGCGGACAGGGAATAAACATTCAGTACTTC. Residues: CASSQSGQGINIQYF.

The chain uses TRBV10-3 and TRBJ2-7; D not resolved. The CDR3 covers 14 residues. Trimming took 4 bases from V and 4 from J, leaving 14 bases between them. Germline CDR1 reads ENHRY; CDR2 reads SYGVKD. This CDR3 is CAISALADGYEQYF. In DNA form, the CDR3 reads TGTGCCATCAGTGCCTTGGCGGACGGGTACGAGCAGTACTTC.

V and J are TRBV19 and TRBJ1-2; D not resolved. This CDR3 comprises 14 residues. Trimming cost V 0 bases and J 9 bases, with 14 bases left between them. Germline loops: CDR1 LNHDA, CDR2 SQIVND (reference sequence). The CDR3 reads CASSIDGGDVRYTF. CDR3 bases: TGTGCCAGTAGTATAGACGGAGGCGACGTGCGCTACACCTTC.

The chain carries TRBV29-1 and TRBJ1-2; D unclear. Trimming removed 4 bases from V and 5 bases from J, with 14 bases in between. The CDR3 consists of 13 residues. CDR1 is SQVTM, CDR2 ANQGSEA, per germline. The chain's CDR3 is CSVVPSSGYGYTF. In nucleotides, the CDR3 is TGCAGCGTTGTCCCTAGTAGTGGGTATGGCTACACCTTC.

V gene TRBV27 combines with J gene TRBJ1-2, with D possibly TRBD1 on 6 matching bases. This CDR3 contains 14 residues. Between the trimmed V and J ends, which lost 6 bases and 7 bases, there was a span of 18 bases. The V gene's germline CDR1 is MNHEY and CDR2 SMNVEV (reference sequence). As DNA, the CDR3 is TGTGCCAGCAGCGAGCAACACAGGGCGGCTGGCTACACCTTC. Translated, it gives CASSEQHRAAGYTF.

Notes on this clone: In the same sample, other DNA sequences code for this CDR3. The V and J genes are TRBV29-1 and TRBJ2-2; D tentatively fits TRBD1 or TRBD2 (5 bases each). The CDR3 extends over 11 amino acids. V was pared by 4 bases and J by 5 bases, with 5 bases between. CDR1 and CDR2 (germline): SQVTM, ANQGSEA. The CDR3: CSVGGTGELFF. In DNA, the CDR3 is TGCAGCGTTGGGGGGACCGGGGAGCTGTTTTTT.

This clone was observed a single time. The chain carries TRBV27 and TRBJ2-7, with TRBD1 matching 11 bases. This CDR3 contains 15 residues. Germline CDR1 reads MNHEY; CDR2 reads SMNVEV (reference sequence). The J segment lost 2 bases and the V segment lost 3 bases, leaving 3 bases of the junction unmatched. CDR3 amino acids: CASSFGTGGTYEQYF. For the CDR3, the DNA is TGTGCCAGCAGTTTTGGGACAGGGGGTACCTACGAGCAGTACTTC.

This clone came up a few times. The chain links TRBV29-1 to TRBJ2-5; 11 bases are shared with TRBD1. Trimming cost V 8 bases and J 5 bases; bases outside gene matches: 7. CDR1 SQVTM and CDR2 ANQGSEA come from the germline V gene. The CDR3 runs 13 residues. For the CDR3, the DNA is TGCAGCTCCCAGGACAGGGGGCTTGAGACCCAGTACTTC. Translating gives CSSQDRGLETQYF.

The genes are TRBV4-2 and TRBJ2-5; the D gene could be TRBD1 or TRBD2 (5 bases each). This CDR3 spans 14 amino acids. V lost 3 bases and J 2 bases, leaving 10 bases between the germline ends. Germline assignment: CDR1 LGHNA and CDR2 YNFKEQ. DNA of the CDR3: TGTGCCAGCAGCCATAGAGGGGAACAAGAGACCCAGTACTTC. This translates into CASSHRGEQETQYF.

V is TRBV29-1 and J is TRBJ2-7; TRBD1 agrees at 10 bases. Germline trimming cut 7 bases from V and 2 bases from J; bases unmatched to any gene: 2. Germline V lookup: CDR1 SQVTM, CDR2 ANQGSEA. This CDR3 spans 12 amino acids. In nucleotides, the CDR3 is TGCAGCGCTGGACAGGGGGCCTACGAGCAGTACTTC. As protein: CSAGQGAYEQYF.

This clone was seen only a few times. The rearrangement links TRBV5-1 to TRBJ1-2; TRBD1 matches at 10 bases. With 7 bases clipped from V and 1 base from J, the junction kept 10 bases outside the gene matches. The CDR3 loop spans 16 amino acids. The V gene's germline CDR1 is SGHRS and CDR2 YFSETQ. Here the CDR3 DNA reads TGCGCCAGCCGACCCTTGACAGGGGGCGATAACTATGGCTACACCTTC. It translates to CASRPLTGGDNYGYTF.

This clone was counted between two and nine times. This chain uses TRBV14 with TRBJ2-5; no reliable D call. Trimming pared 1 base from V and 4 bases from J, leaving 4 bases between. Germline-derived CDR1 and CDR2 are SGHDN and FVKESK. The CDR3 is 12 amino acids. This CDR3 is CASSQVGETQYF. In DNA, the CDR3 is TGTGCCAGCAGCCAAGTCGGAGAGACCCAGTACTTC.

J is TRBJ2-5 and V is TRBV30, with TRBD2 matching 8 bases. V shed 0 bases, J shed 1 base, and the junction held 10 bases outside the gene matches. The CDR3 has 17 amino acids. Germline V lookup: CDR1 GTSNPN, CDR2 SVGIG (reference sequence). In DNA form, the CDR3 reads TGTGCCTGGAGTGTAAGGAGACTAGCGACCACCCAAGAGACCCAGTACTTC. Protein sequence: CAWSVRRLATTQETQYF.